This TCR beta chain derives from a study of T cells in Graves' hyperthyroidism and ophthalmopathy. General study results and limits: Blood also showed most of the thyroid clonotypes that were expanded above 0.001. Stable hyperthyroidism and ophthalmopathy were separated using 13 V-J signatures.

Germline values: CDR1 KGHSH, CDR2 LQKENI. V dropped 5 bases and J dropped 3; count of bases not matched to a gene: 3. This CDR3 contains 13 residues. Hyperthyroidism patients were newly diagnosed, had disease duration under 2 months, and were aged 18 to 65 years. This clonotype was seen many times. No antigen is known for it. Researchers amplified the TCR beta CDR3 regions from RNA transcripts. RT-PCR in the first round (using the HTBI primer set) targeted the TCR CDR3. MiXCR, applied by TCRdb to the multiplex PCR reads, yields one record per CDR3 protein. The table has 210,000 or so distinct CDR3 sequences, under 20% seen once.

Sequencing used blood. V gene TRBV18 combines with J gene TRBJ1-1, with TRBD1 identical over 7 bases. The receptor's source is a middle-aged man with Graves' hyperthyroidism. The CDR3 loop reads CASSEQGDTEAFF. The DNA of the CDR3 is TGTGCCAGCTCAGAGCAGGGGGACACTGAAGCTTTCTTT. The entire variable domain, with the rest obtained from reference TRBV18 and TRBJ1-1, is as follows: NAGVMQNPRHLVRRRGQEARLRCSPMKGHSHVYWYRQLPEEGLKFMVYLQKENIIDESGMPKERFSAEFPKEGPSILRIQQVVRGDSAAYFCASSEQGDTEAFFGQGTRLTVV.